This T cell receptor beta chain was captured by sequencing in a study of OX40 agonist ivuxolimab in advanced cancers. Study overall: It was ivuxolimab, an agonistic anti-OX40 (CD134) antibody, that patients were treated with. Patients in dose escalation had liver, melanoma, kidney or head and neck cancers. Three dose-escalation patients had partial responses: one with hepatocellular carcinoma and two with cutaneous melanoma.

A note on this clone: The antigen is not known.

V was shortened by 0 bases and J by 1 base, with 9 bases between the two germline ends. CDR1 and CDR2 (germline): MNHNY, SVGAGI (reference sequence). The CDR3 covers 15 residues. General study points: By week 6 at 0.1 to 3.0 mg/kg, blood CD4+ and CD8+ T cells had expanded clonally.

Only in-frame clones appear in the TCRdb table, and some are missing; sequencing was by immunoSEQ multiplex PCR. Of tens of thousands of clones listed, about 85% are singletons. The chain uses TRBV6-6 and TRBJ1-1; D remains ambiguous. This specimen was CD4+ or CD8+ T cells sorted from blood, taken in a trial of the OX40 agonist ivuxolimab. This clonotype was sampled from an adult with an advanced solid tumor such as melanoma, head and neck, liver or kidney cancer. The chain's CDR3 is CASSYSGGSNTEAFF. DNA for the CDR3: TGTGCCAGCAGTTACTCGGGAGGCTCGAACACTGAAGCTTTCTTT.